The 30 T cell receptor beta chains below all came from one sample that was sequenced in a study of blood T cell repertoires in COVID-19. Measured with immunoSEQ multiplex PCR; TCRdb has only the in-frame clones, and not every one. The sample consists of approximately 150,000 clones, 70% to 90% of them appearing once. Material for sequencing was peripheral blood. These receptors originate from a woman aged 80 or older with COVID-19, enrolled during active disease.

The chain is built from TRBV28 and TRBJ2-7; D unclear. The ends were cut back, 2 bases at V and 3 bases at J, with 5 bases in the middle. CDR1 and CDR2 (germline): MDHEN, SYDVKM. The CDR3 is made up of 12 amino acids. The CDR3 DNA reads as TGTGCCAGCAGTTTACCCTACTACGAGCAGTACTTC. Its translation is CASSLPYYEQYF.

The rearrangement uses TRBV7-7 and TRBJ2-5, with a possible D match to TRBD1 (7 bases). CDR1 is SSHAT, CDR2 FNYEAQ, per germline (reference sequence). CDR3 size: 15 residues. Trimming stripped 1 base from V and 0 bases from J, with 9 bases between. Here the CDR3 reads CASSLGGTDQETQYF. CDR3 sequence (DNA): TGTGCCAGCAGCTTAGGCGGGACAGACCAAGAGACCCAGTACTTC.

V gene TRBV7-2 combines with J gene TRBJ1-1; D is perhaps TRBD1 (6 bases). Germline CDR1 is SGHTA and CDR2 is FQGNSA. CDR3 size: 12 residues. Between the trimmed V and J ends, which lost 6 bases and 8 bases, there was a span of 13 bases. The CDR3 nucleotides read TGTGCCAGCAGGATGGATAGGGGGGAAGCTTTCTTT. Translation: CASRMDRGEAFF.

The chain uses TRBV2 and TRBJ1-2, with 9 nucleotides matching TRBD1. Germline V lookup: CDR1 SNHLY, CDR2 FYNNEI. With V trimmed by 3 bases and J by 7 bases, 3 bases remained unmatched. CDR3 length equals 13 residues. CDR3 coding DNA: TGTGCCAGCAGTGATGAGACAGGGGGTGGCTACACCTTC. Protein product: CASSDETGGGYTF.

About this clone itself: Other nucleotide sequences in the sample specify the same CDR3. Here the CDR3 DNA reads TGTGCCAGCAGTTTAGTCAGGGATACGCAGTATTTT. Encoded protein: CASSLVRDTQYF. The chain uses TRBV12-3 or TRBV12-4 and TRBJ2-3; no clear D. Trimming removed 1 base at V and 6 bases at J, with 5 bases between. There are 12 residues in the CDR3.

This clone has just a few counts. The V call is TRBV7-6, the J call TRBJ1-1; tentative D call: TRBD1 (6 bases). The CDR3 sequence is 15 residues long. Germline values: CDR1 SGHVS, CDR2 FNYEAQ. V was shortened by 5 bases and J by 4 bases, with 17 bases between the two germline ends. CDR3 DNA: TGTGCCAGCAGCCCCAACCTACAGGGAAGCACTGAAGCTTTCTTT. This gives the protein CASSPNLQGSTEAFF.

The rearrangement joins TRBV11-3 to TRBJ2-1; TRBD1 is a possible D gene (6 bases). Looked up from germline, CDR1 is SGHNT and CDR2 is YENEEA. The CDR3 spans 15 residues. V was shortened by 5 bases and J by 7 bases, with 18 bases between the two germline ends. For the CDR3, the DNA is TGTGCCAGCAGCCTAGCAGGCGCAGGGGTAAATGAGCAGTTCTTC. This codes for CASSLAGAGVNEQFF.

The chain uses TRBV6-5 and TRBJ2-2; D not certain. The V end lost 7 bases, the J end lost 6 bases, and 18 bases lay between the germline ends. The CDR3 consists of 15 residues. Germline V lookup: CDR1 MNHEY, CDR2 SVGAGI. CDR3 amino acids: CASTPLTLPSGELFF. The CDR3 DNA reads as TGTGCCAGCACACCTTTAACACTACCTTCCGGGGAGCTGTTTTTT.

This chain connects TRBV28 to TRBJ2-5; 10 nucleotides agree with TRBD2. Germline values: CDR1 MDHEN, CDR2 SYDVKM. Germline trimming cut 7 bases from V and 2 bases from J; bases unmatched to any gene: 10. CDR3 length: 16 residues. In DNA form, the CDR3 reads TGTGCCAGCAACTCTGTCCGGGGACTAGCGCAAGAGACCCAGTACTTC. This encodes CASNSVRGLAQETQYF. The variable domain in full, completed from reference TRBV28 and TRBJ2-5, reads DVKVTQSSRYLVKRTGEKVFLECVQDMDHENMFWYRQDPGLGLRLIYFSYDVKMKEKGDIPEGYSVSREKKERFSLILESASTNQTSMYLCASNSVRGLAQETQYFGPGTRLLVL.

The CDR3 loop is CASSPGQGGTSPYNEQFF. Here the CDR3 DNA reads TGTGCCAGCAGCCCGGGACAGGGGGGGACTAGCCCCTACAATGAGCAGTTCTTC. The chain uses TRBV9 and TRBJ2-1, with TRBD1 matching 11 bases. V lost 4 bases to trimming and J lost 2 bases; unmatched junction nucleotides: 11. Germline V gives CDR1 SGDLS, CDR2 YYNGEE. The CDR3 runs to 18 residues. Variable domain in full (rest from reference TRBV9 and TRBJ2-1): DSGVTQTPKHLITATGQRVTLRCSPRSGDLSVYWYQQSLDQGLQFLIQYYNGEERAKGNILERFSAQQFPDLHSELNLSSLELGDSALYFCASSPGQGGTSPYNEQFFGPGTRLTVL.

The chain recombines TRBV4-3 with TRBJ2-2; D is uncertain. The germline gives CDR1 LGHNA, CDR2 YSLEER. Trimming removed 1 base from V and 3 bases from J, with 9 bases in between. The CDR3 is 15 amino acids. The CDR3 sequence is CASSQGRLDTGELFF. The CDR3, as DNA: TGCGCCAGCAGCCAAGGTCGGCTAGACACCGGGGAGCTGTTTTTT.

The chain combines TRBV19 with TRBJ2-3; 9 bases map to TRBD1. J lost 5 bases, V lost 5 bases, and 14 bases had no gene match. Germline CDR1 and CDR2: LNHDA and SQIVND (reference sequence). The CDR3 covers 17 residues. The CDR3 protein is CASSAQTGTGRGDTQYF. The CDR3 DNA reads as TGTGCCAGTAGTGCACAAACCGGGACAGGGAGAGGAGATACGCAGTATTTT.

Turning to this clone: The identical CDR3 is also encoded by other nucleotide sequences in the sample. The J gene is TRBJ2-2, the V gene TRBV7-2; 9 bases are shared with TRBD1. V shed 6 bases, J shed 3 bases, and the junction held 2 bases outside the gene matches. The CDR3 is 14 amino acids. Germline V CDR1 and CDR2: SGHTA, FQGNSA. CDR3 bases: TGTGCCAGCAGGGGACAGGGATACACCGGGGAGCTGTTTTTT. Translated, it gives CASRGQGYTGELFF.

The V gene is TRBV7-3, the J gene TRBJ1-1, with D unclear. V lost 4 bases and J lost 1, with 13 bases in between. CDR3 size: 15 residues. Germline V gene sequence: CDR1 SGHTA, CDR2 FQGTGA. CDR3 sequence (DNA): TGTGCCAGCAGCTCCCTAGGTTTTAGGAACACTGAAGCTTTCTTT. Translation gives CASSSLGFRNTEAFF. Looking up the rest from reference TRBV7-3 and TRBJ1-1 gives the full variable domain: GAGVSQTPSNKVTEKGKYVELRCDPISGHTALYWYRQSLGQGPEFLIYFQGTGAADDSGLPNDRFFAVRPEGSVSTLKIQRTERGDSAVYLCASSSLGFRNTEAFFGQGTRLTVV.

This chain connects TRBV10-3 to TRBJ1-1, with 7 bases matching TRBD1. This CDR3 is 13 amino acids long. V was pared by 5 bases and J by 6 bases, with 6 bases of the junction left unmatched. CDR1 is ENHRY and CDR2 is SYGVKD in the germline V gene. DNA for the CDR3: TGTGCCATCAGTACCGACAGGGCCCCTGAAGCTTTCTTT. Translated, it gives CAISTDRAPEAFF.

The J gene is TRBJ1-1, the V gene TRBV5-1; 7 bases fit TRBD1. Trimming took 2 bases from V and 3 from J; bases not matched to a gene: 4. Germline assignment: CDR1 SGHRS and CDR2 YFSETQ. This CDR3 has 14 residues. CDR3 in DNA: TGCGCCAGCAGCTTACAGGGGACGGACACTGAAGCTTTCTTT. Its translation: CASSLQGTDTEAFF.

V usage is TRBV5-4 and J usage is TRBJ2-5; perhaps TRBD2 as D (6 bases). The germline gives CDR1 SGHNT, CDR2 YYREEE (reference sequence). The CDR3 contains 14 residues. The ends were cut back, 3 bases at V and 2 bases at J, with 11 bases in the middle. CDR3 sequence reads: CASSYAAGQETQYF. CDR3 in DNA: TGTGCCAGCAGCTACGCGGCGGGGCAAGAGACCCAGTACTTC. Full variable domain (remainder filled in from reference TRBV5-4 and TRBJ2-5): ETGVTQSPTHLIKTRGQQVTLRCSSQSGHNTVSWYQQALGQGPQFIFQYYREEENGRGNFPPRFSGLQFPNYSSELNVNALELDDSALYLCASSYAAGQETQYFGPGTRLLVL.

The CDR3 DNA sequence: TGTGCCATCAGTGAGTCGGGACAGGGAAGGAACTATGGCTACACCTTC. Translating gives CAISESGQGRNYGYTF. The chain recombines TRBV10-3 with TRBJ1-2; 9 bases align to TRBD1. With 0 bases clipped from V and 2 bases from J, the junction kept 4 bases outside the gene matches. The CDR3 contains 16 residues. Germline values: CDR1 ENHRY, CDR2 SYGVKD.

The J gene is TRBJ2-7, the V gene TRBV6-6; 7 nucleotides line up with TRBD1. Germline CDR1 reads MNHNY; CDR2 reads SVGAGI (reference sequence). The CDR3 consists of 16 residues. With V trimmed by 10 bases and J by 0 bases, 15 bases remained unmatched. CDR3 amino acids: CATRLTSGTVSYEQYF. CDR3 sequence (DNA): TGTGCCACCCGACTAACTTCCGGGACAGTCTCCTACGAGCAGTACTTC.

CDR3 DNA: TGTGCCAGCAGCCTTGCGACCGGGGAGCTGTTTTTT. Protein: CASSLATGELFF. V usage is TRBV9 and J usage is TRBJ2-2; no clear D gene. V was cut by 4 bases and J by 5 bases, with 6 bases left in between. Germline V gene lookup returns CDR1 SGDLS and CDR2 YYNGEE. The CDR3 runs to 12 residues.

This clone has only a few counts. The chain has TRBV3-1 (or the pseudogene TRBV3-2) and TRBJ2-4; 7 bases are a match to TRBD2. The CDR3 is made up of 15 amino acids. V was pared by 3 bases and J by 6 bases, with 8 bases of the junction left unmatched. Germline-derived CDR1 and CDR2 are LGHDT and YNNKEL (reference sequence). CDR3 region: CASSQVGRTVNIQYF. The CDR3 DNA reads TGTGCCAGCAGCCAGGTCGGGAGGACGGTAAACATTCAGTACTTC.

J is TRBJ1-4 and V is TRBV12-3 or TRBV12-4, with no clear D. V was cut by 6 bases and J by 7 bases, with 12 bases left in between. The CDR3 contains 13 residues. The CDR3 region is CASSPGWGEKLFF. The DNA for the CDR3 is TGTGCCAGCAGCCCGGGGTGGGGTGAAAAACTGTTTTTT.

The chain uses TRBV5-6 and TRBJ1-1; TRBD1 matches at 9 bases. This CDR3 comprises 14 residues. V shed 4 bases, J shed 10 bases, and the junction held 11 bases outside the gene matches. CDR1 is SGHDT, CDR2 YYEEEE, per germline. The CDR3 DNA is TGTGCCAGCAGCCCGGGATGGGACAGGGCGGGAGCTTTCTTT. It is translated as CASSPGWDRAGAFF.

This rearrangement joins TRBV6-6 to TRBJ2-3; D may be TRBD2 (7 bases). The CDR3 spans 14 residues. Germline-derived CDR1 and CDR2 are MNHNY and SVGAGI (reference sequence). V was trimmed by 10 bases and J by 3 bases, leaving 17 bases between them. The CDR3 bases are TGTGCCACAAAAGGGGGGGGTAGTACAGATACGCAGTATTTT. Translation gives CATKGGGSTDTQYF.

The V and J genes are TRBV5-1 and TRBJ1-2; a weak D match, TRBD1 (6 bases). V shed 4 bases and J shed 4 bases, with 11 bases lying between them. The CDR3 is made up of 13 amino acids. CDR1 and CDR2 from the germline V gene are SGHRS and YFSETQ. The DNA for the CDR3 is TGCGCCAGCAGCCAACAGGGTGGCTATGGCTACACCTTC. Its translation: CASSQQGGYGYTF.

The gene calls are TRBV9 and TRBJ1-2; D gene ambiguous. The CDR3 consists of 13 residues. Looked up from germline, CDR1 is SGDLS and CDR2 is YYNGEE. V was pared by 4 bases and J by 7 bases, with 14 bases between. The CDR3 bases are TGTGCCAGCAGCACGGAGGCGATGGGTGGCTACACCTTC. Translated: CASSTEAMGGYTF. The full variable domain, in which reference TRBV9 and TRBJ1-2 provide the parts outside the CDR3, is DSGVTQTPKHLITATGQRVTLRCSPRSGDLSVYWYQQSLDQGLQFLIQYYNGEERAKGNILERFSAQQFPDLHSELNLSSLELGDSALYFCASSTEAMGGYTFGSGTRLTVV.

The chain joins TRBV6-6 to TRBJ1-2, with TRBD1 matching 7 bases. Germline assignment: CDR1 MNHNY and CDR2 SVGAGI (reference sequence). The CDR3 is 16 residues long. V lost 2 bases, J lost 5 bases, and 11 bases stayed unmatched. CDR3 nucleotides: TGTGCCAGCAGTTACACGGAAGGGACAGAGACGTATGGCTACACCTTC. Amino acid sequence: CASSYTEGTETYGYTF.

This clone has only one observation. The V and J genes are TRBV6-5 and TRBJ1-1; a weak D match, TRBD1 (5 bases). V shed 7 bases and J shed 3 bases, with 12 bases lying between them. In germline, CDR1 is MNHEY, CDR2 SVGAGI. There are 13 residues in the CDR3. This CDR3 reads CASNPGSHTEAFF. For the CDR3, the DNA is TGTGCCAGCAATCCAGGGTCTCACACTGAAGCTTTCTTT.

The V and J genes are TRBV7-6 and TRBJ1-3, with D maybe TRBD1 (5 bases). The ends were cut back, 5 bases at V and 0 bases at J, with 11 bases in the middle. This CDR3 is built from 15 residues. Germline lookup yields CDR1 SGHVS and CDR2 FNYEAQ. The CDR3 here is CASSLQATSGNTIYF. CDR3 DNA sequence: TGTGCCAGCAGCCTACAGGCTACCTCTGGAAACACCATATATTTT.

This chain links TRBV7-8 with TRBJ2-7, with TRBD2 as a possible D gene (6 bases). The CDR3 length is 14 residues. The V end was cut by 6 bases, the J end by 2 bases, with 14 bases between. The germline V gene has CDR1 SGHVS and CDR2 FQNEAQ. The CDR3 DNA reads TGTGCCAGCAGAAATAGCGGTAGCACCTACGAGCAGTACTTC. Its translation is CASRNSGSTYEQYF.